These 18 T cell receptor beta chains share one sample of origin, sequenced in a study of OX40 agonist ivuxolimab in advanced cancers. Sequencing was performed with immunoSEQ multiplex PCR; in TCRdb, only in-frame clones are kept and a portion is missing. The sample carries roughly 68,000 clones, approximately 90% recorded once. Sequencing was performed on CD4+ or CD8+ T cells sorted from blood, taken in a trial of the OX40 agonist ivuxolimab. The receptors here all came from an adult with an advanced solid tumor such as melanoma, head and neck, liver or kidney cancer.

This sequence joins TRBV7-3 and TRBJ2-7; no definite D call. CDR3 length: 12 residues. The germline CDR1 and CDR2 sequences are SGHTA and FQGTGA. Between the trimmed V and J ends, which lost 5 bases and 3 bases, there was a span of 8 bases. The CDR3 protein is CASSPDGYEQYF. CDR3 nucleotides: TGTGCCAGCAGCCCGGACGGCTACGAGCAGTACTTC.

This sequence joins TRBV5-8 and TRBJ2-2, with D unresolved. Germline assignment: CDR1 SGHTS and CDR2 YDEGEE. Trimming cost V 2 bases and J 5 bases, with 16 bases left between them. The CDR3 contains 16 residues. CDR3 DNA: TGTGCCAGCAGCTTTTCGGCCAATTCTCGGACCGGGGAGCTGTTTTTT. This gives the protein CASSFSANSRTGELFF.

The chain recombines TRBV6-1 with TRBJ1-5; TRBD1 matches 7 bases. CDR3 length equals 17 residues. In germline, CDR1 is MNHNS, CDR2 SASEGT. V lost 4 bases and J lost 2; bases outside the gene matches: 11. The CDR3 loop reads CASSASSQGGRNQPQHF. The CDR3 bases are TGTGCCAGCAGTGCATCGAGCCAGGGGGGTCGCAATCAGCCCCAGCATTTT.

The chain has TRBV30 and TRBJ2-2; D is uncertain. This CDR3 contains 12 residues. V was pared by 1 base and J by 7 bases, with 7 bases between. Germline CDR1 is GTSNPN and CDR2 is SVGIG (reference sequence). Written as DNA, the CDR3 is TGTGCCTGGAGTGCCCAGGACGGGGAGCTGTTTTTT. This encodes CAWSAQDGELFF.

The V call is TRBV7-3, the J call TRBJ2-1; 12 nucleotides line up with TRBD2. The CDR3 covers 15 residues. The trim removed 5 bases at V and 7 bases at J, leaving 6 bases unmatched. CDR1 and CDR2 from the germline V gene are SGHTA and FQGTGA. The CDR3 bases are TGTGCCAGCAGCCGCGGACTAGCGGGATCAAATGAGCAGTTCTTC. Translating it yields CASSRGLAGSNEQFF. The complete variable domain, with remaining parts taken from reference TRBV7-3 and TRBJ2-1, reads GAGVSQTPSNKVTEKGKYVELRCDPISGHTALYWYRQSLGQGPEFLIYFQGTGAADDSGLPNDRFFAVRPEGSVSTLKIQRTERGDSAVYLCASSRGLAGSNEQFFGPGTRLTVL.

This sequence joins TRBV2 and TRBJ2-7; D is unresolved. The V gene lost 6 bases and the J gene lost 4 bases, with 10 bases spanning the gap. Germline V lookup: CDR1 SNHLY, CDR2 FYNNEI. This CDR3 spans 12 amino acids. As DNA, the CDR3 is TGTGCCAGCAGAGAACAAGGTTACGAGCAGTACTTC. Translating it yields CASREQGYEQYF.

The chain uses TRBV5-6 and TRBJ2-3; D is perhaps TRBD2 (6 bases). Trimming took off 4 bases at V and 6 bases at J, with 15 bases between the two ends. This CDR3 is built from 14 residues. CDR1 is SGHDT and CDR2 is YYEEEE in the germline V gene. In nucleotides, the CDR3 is TGTGCCAGCAGCGGCGGGGCTTGGGGGGATACGCAGTATTTT. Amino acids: CASSGGAWGDTQYF.

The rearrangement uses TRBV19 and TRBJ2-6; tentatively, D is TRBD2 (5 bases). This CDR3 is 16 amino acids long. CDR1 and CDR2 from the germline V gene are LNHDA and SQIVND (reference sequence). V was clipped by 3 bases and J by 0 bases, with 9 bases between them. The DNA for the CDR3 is TGTGCCAGTAGTATTGGAGGAAACTCTGGGGCCAACGTCCTGACTTTC. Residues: CASSIGGNSGANVLTF.

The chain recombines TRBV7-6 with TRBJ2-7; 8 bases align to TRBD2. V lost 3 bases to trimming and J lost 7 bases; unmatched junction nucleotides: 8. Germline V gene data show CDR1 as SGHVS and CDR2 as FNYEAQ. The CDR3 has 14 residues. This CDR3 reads CASSFTSGRGEQYF. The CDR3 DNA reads TGTGCCAGCAGCTTTACTAGCGGAAGGGGAGAGCAGTACTTC.

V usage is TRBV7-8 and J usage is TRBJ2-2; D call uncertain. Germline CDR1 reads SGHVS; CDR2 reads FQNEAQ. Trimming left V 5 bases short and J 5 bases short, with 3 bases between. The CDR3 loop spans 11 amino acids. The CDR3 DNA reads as TGTGCCAGCAGCCTGACCGGGGAGCTGTTTTTT. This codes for CASSLTGELFF.

DNA of the CDR3: TGTGCCAGCAGCCGACACGGACTAGCGGGAGGGAAAGATACGCAGTATTTT. Protein: CASSRHGLAGGKDTQYF. This rearrangement joins TRBV5-8 to TRBJ2-3, with 15 positions matching TRBD2. The ends lost 4 bases at V and 5 bases at J; junction bases unmatched: 8. This CDR3 comprises 17 residues. Germline lookup yields CDR1 SGHTS and CDR2 YDEGEE.

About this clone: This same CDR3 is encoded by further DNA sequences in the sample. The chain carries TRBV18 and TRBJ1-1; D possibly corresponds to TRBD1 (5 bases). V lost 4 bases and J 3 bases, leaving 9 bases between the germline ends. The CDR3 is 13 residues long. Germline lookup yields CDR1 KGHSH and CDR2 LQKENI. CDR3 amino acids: CASSRGEDTEAFF. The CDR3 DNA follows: TGTGCCAGCTCACGGGGGGAAGACACTGAAGCTTTCTTT.

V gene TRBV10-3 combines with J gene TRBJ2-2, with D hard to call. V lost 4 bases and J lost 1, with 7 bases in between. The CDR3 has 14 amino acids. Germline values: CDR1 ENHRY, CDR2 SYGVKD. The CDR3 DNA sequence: TGTGCCATCAGTGGCTTAGGGAACACCGGGGAGCTGTTTTTT. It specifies CAISGLGNTGELFF.

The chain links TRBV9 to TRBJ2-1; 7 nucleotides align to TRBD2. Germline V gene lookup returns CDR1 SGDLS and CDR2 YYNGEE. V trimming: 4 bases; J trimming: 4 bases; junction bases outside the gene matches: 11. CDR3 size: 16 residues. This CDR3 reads CASSPLTSAVYNEQFF. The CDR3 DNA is TGTGCCAGCAGCCCATTAACTAGCGCGGTTTACAATGAGCAGTTCTTC.

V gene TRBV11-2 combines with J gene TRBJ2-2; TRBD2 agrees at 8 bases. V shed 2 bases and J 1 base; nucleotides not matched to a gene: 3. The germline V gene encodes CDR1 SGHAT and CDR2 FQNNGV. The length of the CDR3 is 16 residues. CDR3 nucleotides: TGTGCCAGCAGCTTAATGGCGGGGGGGAACACCGGGGAGCTGTTTTTT. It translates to CASSLMAGGNTGELFF.

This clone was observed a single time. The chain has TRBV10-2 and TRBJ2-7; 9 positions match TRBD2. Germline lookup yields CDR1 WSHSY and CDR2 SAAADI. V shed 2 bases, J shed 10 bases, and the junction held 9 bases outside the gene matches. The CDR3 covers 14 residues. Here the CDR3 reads CASSEVAGEVYQYF. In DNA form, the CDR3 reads TGCGCCAGCAGTGAGGTAGCGGGAGAGGTTTACCAGTACTTC.

CDR3 loop: CAWNGQGNEQYF. Here the CDR3 DNA reads TGTGCCTGGAACGGACAGGGCAACGAGCAGTACTTC. The rearrangement uses TRBV30 and TRBJ2-7, with 8 bases matching TRBD1. The germline V gene encodes CDR1 GTSNPN and CDR2 SVGIG (reference sequence). The trim removed 4 bases at V and 5 bases at J, leaving 4 bases unmatched. The CDR3 has 12 residues.

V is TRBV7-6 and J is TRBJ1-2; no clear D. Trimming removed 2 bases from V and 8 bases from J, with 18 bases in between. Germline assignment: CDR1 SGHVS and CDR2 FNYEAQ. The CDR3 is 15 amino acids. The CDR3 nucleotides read TGTGCCAGCAGCTTAAGGGCAGACGTGACTGACGGCTACACCTTC. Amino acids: CASSLRADVTDGYTF. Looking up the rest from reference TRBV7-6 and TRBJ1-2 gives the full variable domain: GAGVSQSPRYKVTKRGQDVALRCDPISGHVSLYWYRQALGQGPEFLTYFNYEAQQDKSGLPNDRFSAERPEGSISTLTIQRTEQRDSAMYRCASSLRADVTDGYTFGSGTRLTVV.